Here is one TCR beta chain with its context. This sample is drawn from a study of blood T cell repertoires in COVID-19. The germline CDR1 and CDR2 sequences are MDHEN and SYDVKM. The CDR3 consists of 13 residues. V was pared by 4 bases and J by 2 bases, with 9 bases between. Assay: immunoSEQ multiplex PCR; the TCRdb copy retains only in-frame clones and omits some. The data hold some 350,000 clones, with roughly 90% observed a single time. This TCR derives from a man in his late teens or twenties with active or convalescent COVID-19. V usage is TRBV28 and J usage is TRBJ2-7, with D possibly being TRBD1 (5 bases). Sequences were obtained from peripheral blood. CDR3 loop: CASSSSGTYEQYF. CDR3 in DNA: TGTGCCAGCAGTTCATCAGGGACCTACGAGCAGTACTTC.